Each of the 26 T cell receptor beta chains below was sequenced from the same sample in a study of graft-versus-host responses after intestinal transplantation (dated by TCRdb to the early 2020s). The sample's time point label is to be understood as: cells obtained before transplantation from donor or recipient. Receptor libraries were prepared by the immunoSEQ multiplex PCR assay. TCRdb provides this immuneACCESS table in a form limited to in-frame rearrangements. Some clones are lacking; in checked studies, under half of them reflect an unresolved V gene, and why the rest are absent is not known. The sample yields over 100,000 clones; more than 80% were counted once. About 0.2% of the sample is in the top ten clones. Their antigens remain unidentified. Sequenced material: unstimulated CD4+ T cells sorted from spleen or lymph node cells, taken before transplant. The origin of the receptors is a human donor who was the organ donor for an intestinal transplant.

The CDR3 region is CASSPPGPFQETQYF. The CDR3 DNA sequence: TGTGCCAGCAGCCCTCCGGGCCCTTTCCAAGAGACCCAGTACTTC. This chain connects TRBV5-4 to TRBJ2-5; D gene uncertain. The CDR3 covers 15 residues. The germline CDR1 and CDR2 sequences are SGHNT and YYREEE (reference sequence). V lost 4 bases to trimming and J lost 1 base, with 14 bases between them.

This clone was picked up one time. This chain links TRBV21-1 with TRBJ1-4; no DNA check was done on the table's D call, TRBD1. TRBV21-1 is shown as a pseudogene. This CDR3 contains 18 residues. CDR3 sequence: CASSKSRTPGQEDEKLFF. CDR3 coding DNA: TGTGCCAGCAGCAAATCGAGAACGCCGGGACAGGAGGATGAAAAACTGTTTTTT.

This sequence joins TRBV5-6 and TRBJ2-3, with D hard to call. Per germline, CDR1 SGHDT and CDR2 YYEEEE. This CDR3 contains 13 residues. The V end was cut by 0 bases, the J end by 8 bases, with 10 bases between. CDR3 in DNA: TGTGCCAGCAGCTTGGATGCGGTGGGTACGCAGTATTTT. Protein: CASSLDAVGTQYF.

The chain links TRBV9 to TRBJ1-2; D remains unclear. This CDR3 is 14 amino acids long. Germline V gene data show CDR1 as SGDLS and CDR2 as YYNGEE. Trimming removed 0 bases from V and 1 base from J, with 7 bases in between. This CDR3 reads CASSVGVNNYGYTF. CDR3 in DNA: TGTGCCAGCAGCGTAGGGGTTAATAACTATGGCTACACCTTC.

The rearrangement joins TRBV7-9 to TRBJ1-1, with D unclear. The CDR3 loop spans 12 amino acids. V lost 5 bases and J 9 bases, leaving 13 bases between the germline ends. Germline CDR1 reads SEHNR; CDR2 reads FQNEAQ (reference sequence). The CDR3 loop reads CASSRTGPQAFF. The CDR3 nucleotides read TGTGCCAGCAGCCGGACTGGGCCGCAAGCTTTCTTT.

The gene calls are TRBV21-1 and TRBJ2-3; TRBD1, the table's D call, lacks a check against the DNA. TRBV21-1 is a pseudogene. The CDR3 length is 12 residues. CDR3 in DNA: TGTGCCAGCAGGATCCAGGGAGATACGCAGTATTTT. Translation: CASRIQGDTQYF.

This sequence joins TRBV5-1 and TRBJ2-1, with 11 bases that match TRBD2. After removal of 1 base from V and 6 bases from J, the junction contained 3 bases not matched to a gene. The CDR3 length is 15 residues. In germline, CDR1 is SGHRS, CDR2 YFSETQ. In DNA form, the CDR3 reads TGCGCCAGCAGCTTGTTCCTAGCGGGAGGCAATGAGCAGTTCTTC. Its protein is CASSLFLAGGNEQFF. The complete variable domain, with remaining parts taken from reference TRBV5-1 and TRBJ2-1, reads KAGVTQTPRYLIKTRGQQVTLSCSPISGHRSVSWYQQTPGQGLQFLFEYFSETQRNKGNFPGRFSGRQFSNSRSEMNVSTLELGDSALYLCASSLFLAGGNEQFFGPGTRLTVL.

The chain links TRBV6-5 to TRBJ2-7, with a tentative D call TRBD2 (7 bases). Germline V lookup: CDR1 MNHEY, CDR2 SVGAGI. The CDR3 runs 13 residues. Trimming removed 5 bases at V and 4 bases at J, with 12 bases between. The CDR3 nucleotides are TGTGCCAGCAGTGAGGGGGGGCGGTACGAGCAGTACTTC. It specifies CASSEGGRYEQYF.

The V and J genes are TRBV7-6 and TRBJ2-3, with 7 bases fitting TRBD2. There are 14 residues in the CDR3. Germline trimming cut 4 bases from V and 2 bases from J; bases unmatched to any gene: 3. CDR1 and CDR2 (germline): SGHVS, FNYEAQ. The CDR3 protein is CASSSGLSTDTQYF. The CDR3 region has the DNA TGTGCCAGCAGCTCGGGACTATCCACAGATACGCAGTATTTT.

The V gene is TRBV5-6, the J gene TRBJ1-1, with D unresolved. From germline, CDR1 is SGHDT and CDR2 YYEEEE. CDR3 length: 15 amino acids. V was clipped by 2 bases and J by 3 bases, with 14 bases between them. CDR3 sequence (DNA): TGTGCCAGCAGCTTAGGTTGGGGTGGGGACACTGAAGCTTTCTTT. Encoded protein: CASSLGWGGDTEAFF.

The chain combines TRBV27 with TRBJ2-6; D not certain. The CDR3 is 17 amino acids. The V end lost 5 bases, the J end lost 3 bases, and 17 bases lay between the germline ends. CDR1 is MNHEY, CDR2 SMNVEV, per germline (reference sequence). The CDR3 DNA follows: TGTGCCAGCAGTCCCCTTATTGGTGCGTTTGGGGCCAACGTCCTGACTTTC. Translated, it gives CASSPLIGAFGANVLTF.

This sequence joins TRBV19 and TRBJ2-7; D remains ambiguous. The CDR3 is 14 amino acids. Trimming stripped 4 bases from V and 3 bases from J, with 13 bases between. The germline gives CDR1 LNHDA, CDR2 SQIVND (reference sequence). CDR3 region: CASSTIQRNYEQYF. The DNA of the CDR3 is TGTGCCAGTAGTACGATACAAAGAAACTACGAGCAGTACTTC.

The CDR3 DNA reads TGTGCCAGCAGTGGCCGCCGTAACTACGAGCAGTACTTC. The encoded protein is CASSGRRNYEQYF. V usage is TRBV27 and J usage is TRBJ2-7; D unresolved. CDR1 and CDR2 from the germline V gene are MNHEY and SMNVEV (reference sequence). V was trimmed by 5 bases and J by 3 bases, leaving 11 bases between them. The CDR3 runs to 13 residues.

This chain's CDR3 is CASGRRPDWVIRSGANVLTF. The CDR3, as DNA: TGCGCCAGCGGGCGTCGGCCGGACTGGGTCATTCGGTCGGGGGCCAACGTCCTGACTTTC. The chain is built from TRBV23-1 and TRBJ2-6; TRBD2 is a possible D gene (5 bases). Being an ORF, TRBV23-1 has a function that is uncertain. Between the trimmed V and J ends, which lost 8 bases and 4 bases, there was a span of 30 bases. The CDR3 runs 20 residues.

In this sample, this clone turned up once. V and J are TRBV28 and TRBJ1-1; D possibly corresponds to TRBD1 (6 bases). Trimming pared 3 bases from V and 7 bases from J, leaving 15 bases between. Germline CDR1 and CDR2: MDHEN and SYDVKM. The CDR3 runs 14 residues. CDR3 DNA sequence: TGTGCCAGCAGTTTTCTGGGGGCGGGAAATGAAGCTTTCTTT. It is translated as CASSFLGAGNEAFF.

V usage is TRBV6-1 and J usage is TRBJ1-1; D is undetermined. Germline values: CDR1 MNHNS, CDR2 SASEGT. Trimming removed 5 bases at V and 4 bases at J, with 14 bases between. This CDR3 spans 14 amino acids. DNA for the CDR3: TGTGCCAGCAGTCCCTGGGGAGAGGCCACTGAAGCTTTCTTT. Amino acids: CASSPWGEATEAFF.

The chain links TRBV5-4 to TRBJ2-1, with TRBD2 matching over 15 bases. Germline CDR1 reads SGHNT; CDR2 reads YYREEE (reference sequence). This CDR3 region has 16 residues. The trim removed 4 bases at V and 7 bases at J, leaving 6 bases unmatched. The CDR3 DNA reads TGTGCCAGCAGCAGAGGAGGACTAGCGGGAGGGAATGAGCAGTTCTTC. Encoded protein: CASSRGGLAGGNEQFF.

Written as DNA, the CDR3 is TGTGCCAGTAGTATGAGGTTTGAACCCATATCGCAGTACTTC. It codes for CASSMRFEPISQYF. The chain links TRBV19 to TRBJ2-5; D gene uncertain. This CDR3 is 14 amino acids long. Germline V gene lookup returns CDR1 LNHDA and CDR2 SQIVND (reference sequence). V was clipped by 3 bases and J by 11 bases, with 19 bases between them.

The chain has TRBV2 and TRBJ2-7; TRBD2 aligns across 8 bases. CDR3 length: 14 residues. Unmatched junction bases numbered 7, after V lost 7 bases and J lost 2 bases. From germline, CDR1 is SNHLY and CDR2 FYNNEI. CDR3 loop: CASISRREAYEQYF. The CDR3 nucleotides are TGTGCCAGCATCTCCCGGCGGGAGGCCTACGAGCAGTACTTC.

The genes are TRBV6-4 and TRBJ2-1; a possible D gene is TRBD2 (7 bases). Germline V gene sequence: CDR1 MRHNA, CDR2 SNTAGT. The V and J ends lost 6 bases and 7 bases respectively, with 19 bases between them. CDR3 length: 15 amino acids. The CDR3 DNA is TGTGCCAGCAGCCCGAAGCGGGAAACAGGGAATGAGCAGTTCTTC. Its translation: CASSPKRETGNEQFF.

The gene calls are TRBV9 and TRBJ2-7; D is uncertain. Germline V lookup: CDR1 SGDLS, CDR2 YYNGEE. V was shortened by 0 bases and J by 3 bases, with 13 bases between the two germline ends. This CDR3 is 15 amino acids long. Written as DNA, the CDR3 is TGTGCCAGCAGCGTAGGTCCATCGGAACTCTACGAGCAGTACTTC. It is translated as CASSVGPSELYEQYF.

This chain joins TRBV5-1 and TRBJ1-1; D gene unclear. Germline CDR1 and CDR2: SGHRS and YFSETQ. CDR3 length: 14 amino acids. Trimming removed 3 bases from V and 0 bases from J, with 9 bases in between. CDR3 protein: CASSSWAVNTEAFF. The DNA of the CDR3 is TGCGCCAGCAGCTCCTGGGCGGTGAACACTGAAGCTTTCTTT.

V and J are TRBV5-1 and TRBJ2-6; D is ambiguous. The V end lost 4 bases, the J end lost 1 base, and 6 bases lay between the germline ends. CDR1 SGHRS and CDR2 YFSETQ come from the germline V gene. This CDR3 has 14 amino acids. The CDR3 DNA sequence: TGCGCCAGCAGCCGTACTTCTGGGGCCAACGTCCTGACTTTC. It is translated as CASSRTSGANVLTF.

This sequence joins TRBV6-6 and TRBJ1-2; TRBD1 aligns across 7 bases. The V gene end was trimmed by 6 bases and the J gene end by 8 bases; junction bases not matched to a gene: 12. The germline V gene encodes CDR1 MNHNY and CDR2 SVGAGI (reference sequence). CDR3 length: 14 amino acids. As DNA, the CDR3 is TGTGCCAGCAGACCCCTCCACAGGGGACAAGGCTACACCTTC. Its translation is CASRPLHRGQGYTF.

This sequence joins TRBV6-5 and TRBJ2-7; 12 bases line up with TRBD2. This CDR3 is built from 15 residues. V gave up 7 bases and J gave up 2 bases; unmatched junction bases: 6. Per germline, CDR1 MNHEY and CDR2 SVGAGI. The CDR3 DNA reads TGTGCCAGCAAGGAAAGGACTAGCGGGACCTACGAGCAGTACTTC. Amino acids: CASKERTSGTYEQYF.

The chain is built from TRBV27 and TRBJ1-2, with 7 bases aligning to TRBD1. Per the germline V gene, CDR1 is MNHEY and CDR2 is SMNVEV (reference sequence). This CDR3 has 14 residues. V lost 5 bases, J lost 2 bases, and 5 bases stayed unmatched. DNA of the CDR3: TGTGCCAGCAGTACCGCGACAGGGAACTATGGCTACACCTTC. Its translation: CASSTATGNYGYTF.